The 29 T cell receptor beta chains listed next were all sequenced from one sample in a study of cytomegalovirus exposure and HLA in healthy donors. PCR employed 60 Vbeta and 13 Jbeta primers. Using immunoSEQ multiplex PCR, the repertoire was profiled, and TCRdb retains in-frame clones only, with some absent. The sample carries about 130,000 clones, 50% to 75% recorded once. The sample consisted of PBMCs. These receptors originate from a woman aged 40 to 55 in good health and CMV-seronegative.

This clone has a single count. Here the CDR3 reads CASSGPRGPEAFF. The CDR3 bases are TGTGCCAGCAGCGGCCCCAGGGGGCCTGAAGCTTTCTTT. V usage is TRBV5-4 and J usage is TRBJ1-1, with 8 bases lining up with TRBD1. Per the germline V gene, CDR1 is SGHNT and CDR2 is YYREEE (reference sequence). The CDR3 is 13 residues long. The ends lost 4 bases at V and 6 bases at J; junction bases unmatched: 5. The whole variable domain, filled in from reference TRBV5-4 and TRBJ1-1, reads ETGVTQSPTHLIKTRGQQVTLRCSSQSGHNTVSWYQQALGQGPQFIFQYYREEENGRGNFPPRFSGLQFPNYSSELNVNALELDDSALYLCASSGPRGPEAFFGQGTRLTVV.

This chain links TRBV19 with TRBJ1-1; TRBD1 aligns across 9 bases. The CDR3 loop spans 12 amino acids. Per germline, CDR1 LNHDA and CDR2 SQIVND (reference sequence). The V gene end was trimmed by 10 bases and the J gene end by 7 bases; junction bases not matched to a gene: 7. CDR3 sequence (DNA): TGTGCCACTCGGACAGGGGAAATTGAAGCTTTCTTT. This codes for CATRTGEIEAFF.

The chain is built from TRBV6-5 and TRBJ1-1; D unresolved. This CDR3 spans 13 amino acids. V lost 1 base to trimming and J lost 3 bases, with 6 bases between them. CDR1 is MNHEY, CDR2 SVGAGI, per germline. In DNA form, the CDR3 reads TGTGCCAGCAGTTACTTCGGGGACACTGAAGCTTTCTTT. This translates into CASSYFGDTEAFF.

The V and J genes are TRBV7-2 and TRBJ1-1; a possible D gene is TRBD1 (5 bases). Germline CDR1 reads SGHTA; CDR2 reads FQGNSA. Trimming left V 5 bases short and J 1 base short, with 17 bases between. CDR3 length equals 16 residues. The CDR3 region has the DNA TGTGCCAGCAGCAATCGGAGGGGACCTCGGAACACTGAAGCTTTCTTT. Its translation is CASSNRRGPRNTEAFF. The full variable domain, with the rest looked up from reference TRBV7-2 and TRBJ1-1, is GAGVSQSPSNKVTEKGKDVELRCDPISGHTALYWYRQSLGQGLEFLIYFQGNSAPDKSGLPSDRFSAERTGGSVSTLTIQRTQQEDSAVYLCASSNRRGPRNTEAFFGQGTRLTVV.

This clone appeared a few times. CDR3 nucleotides: TGTGCCACCAGCACCCTGACAGGATCCAGCTCCTACAATGAGCAGTTCTTC. Its translation is CATSTLTGSSSYNEQFF. The genes are TRBV15 and TRBJ2-1; a weak D match, TRBD1 (6 bases). Trimming cost V 4 bases and J 0 bases, with 16 bases left between them. The germline gives CDR1 LNHNV, CDR2 YYDKDF (reference sequence). This CDR3 is built from 17 residues.

The count of this clone is one. The chain recombines TRBV5-4 with TRBJ2-7, with D unresolved. Trimming cost V 0 bases and J 2 bases, with 6 bases left between them. The CDR3 totals 13 residues. Germline loops: CDR1 SGHNT, CDR2 YYREEE (reference sequence). CDR3 nucleotides: TGTGCCAGCAGCTTGGACAGAACCTACGAGCAGTACTTC. Residues: CASSLDRTYEQYF.

J is TRBJ1-2 and V is TRBV5-4, with 8 nucleotides matching TRBD1. Trimming took 7 bases from V and 3 from J; bases not matched to a gene: 11. The CDR3 has 15 amino acids. CDR1 and CDR2 (germline): SGHNT, YYREEE (reference sequence). In nucleotides, the CDR3 is TGTGCCAGCTCCCTGTCAGGGGGCGCGGACTATGGCTACACCTTC. Protein sequence: CASSLSGGADYGYTF.

The chain carries TRBV14 and TRBJ2-2; D not certain. The CDR3 extends over 14 amino acids. Germline V gene sequence: CDR1 SGHDN, CDR2 FVKESK. Deletions cut 4 bases from V and 4 bases from J, with 10 bases between. CDR3 nucleotides: TGTGCCAGCAGCCTCCTACCAGGCACCGGGGAGCTGTTTTTT. This gives the protein CASSLLPGTGELFF.

This rearrangement joins TRBV30 to TRBJ1-6; the D is unclear. The CDR3 length is 17 residues. The germline V and J ends were trimmed by 1 base and 0 bases, with 13 bases remaining between them. Germline CDR1 GTSNPN, CDR2 SVGIG (reference sequence). The CDR3 DNA sequence: TGTGCCTGGAGTGCGGAACGGCGGAGCTCCTATAATTCACCCCTCCACTTT. Its translation is CAWSAERRSSYNSPLHF.

The rearrangement joins TRBV9 to TRBJ1-1, with D unresolved. Per the germline V gene, CDR1 is SGDLS and CDR2 is YYNGEE. Trimming removed 0 bases at V and 5 bases at J, with 11 bases between. The length of the CDR3 is 14 residues. CDR3 region: CASSVGGSRTEAFF. In DNA form, the CDR3 reads TGTGCCAGCAGCGTAGGAGGATCACGGACTGAAGCTTTCTTT.

This chain links TRBV28 with TRBJ2-5; D gene uncertain. The germline gives CDR1 MDHEN, CDR2 SYDVKM. This CDR3 contains 12 residues. V was clipped by 3 bases and J by 2 bases, with 4 bases between them. The CDR3 protein is CASSFLQETQYF. CDR3 DNA: TGTGCCAGCAGTTTTCTTCAAGAGACCCAGTACTTC.

The CDR3 DNA reads TGTGCCAGTAGTGCTCCGGGGGGCGGAGAGTCACCCCTCCACTTT. As protein: CASSAPGGGESPLHF. The chain couples TRBV19 to TRBJ1-6; possibly TRBD1 for D (6 bases). CDR1 is LNHDA, CDR2 SQIVND, per germline (reference sequence). This CDR3 is built from 15 residues. V was shortened by 5 bases and J by 10 bases, with 18 bases between the two germline ends.

This clone was seen a few times. V and J are TRBV4-2 and TRBJ1-1; the match to TRBD1 covers 8 bases. The V and J ends lost 6 bases and 4 bases, in that order; junction bases with no gene match: 4. Germline loops: CDR1 LGHNA, CDR2 YNFKEQ. This CDR3 is 13 amino acids long. CDR3 amino acids: CASRHRGGTEAFF. CDR3 coding DNA: TGTGCCAGCAGACACAGGGGGGGCACTGAAGCTTTCTTT.

The chain combines TRBV28 with TRBJ1-2, with 8 bases fitting TRBD1. The CDR3 spans 16 residues. The ends lost 2 bases at V and 1 base at J; junction bases unmatched: 6. Per germline, CDR1 MDHEN and CDR2 SYDVKM. The DNA of the CDR3 is TGTGCCAGCAGTTTAGCCGGGACAGGACTTAACTATGGCTACACCTTC. It encodes CASSLAGTGLNYGYTF.

V and J are TRBV11-2 and TRBJ1-2; 8 nucleotides agree with TRBD1. The CDR3 totals 14 residues. The junction had 11 bases not matched to a gene; V was cut back by 6 bases and J by 8 bases. The V gene's germline CDR1 is SGHAT and CDR2 FQNNGV. The CDR3 DNA follows: TGTGCCAGCAGGGGTATCCAGGGGGCTGAAGGCTACACCTTC. Translation: CASRGIQGAEGYTF.

This clone was picked up a small number of times. The V and J genes are TRBV30 and TRBJ1-1, with D possibly matching TRBD1 (5 bases). The V end was cut by 2 bases, the J end by 4 bases, with 11 bases between. Looked up from germline, CDR1 is GTSNPN and CDR2 is SVGIG (reference sequence). The length of the CDR3 is 13 residues. The CDR3 loop reads CAWSRAGGTEAFF. DNA of the CDR3: TGTGCCTGGAGTAGGGCGGGGGGCACTGAAGCTTTCTTT.

The chain recombines TRBV7-9 with TRBJ1-2; D is perhaps TRBD1 (6 bases). The CDR3 spans 13 residues. Germline CDR1 is SEHNR and CDR2 is FQNEAQ (reference sequence). V was cut by 6 bases and J by 7 bases, with 15 bases left in between. The CDR3 spells CASSSTDRGGYTF. CDR3 coding DNA: TGTGCCAGCAGTTCAACGGACAGAGGTGGCTACACCTTC.

The chain has TRBV5-1 and TRBJ2-7; 7 nucleotides agree with TRBD1. The CDR3 extends over 14 amino acids. J was trimmed by 3 bases and V by 3 bases; bases with no gene match: 6. Germline V gene sequence: CDR1 SGHRS, CDR2 YFSETQ. Here the CDR3 DNA reads TGCGCCAGCAGCTATTTGGACAGGTTCTACGAGCAGTACTTC. It specifies CASSYLDRFYEQYF.

This clone came up a few times. The rearrangement links TRBV6-6 to TRBJ2-6, with D uncertain. V lost 6 bases and J lost 0, with 9 bases in between. Germline lookup yields CDR1 MNHNY and CDR2 SVGAGI (reference sequence). There are 15 residues in the CDR3. CDR3 coding DNA: TGTGCCAGCAGGGCGGCCCTCTCTGGGGCCAACGTCCTGACTTTC. As protein: CASRAALSGANVLTF.

V is TRBV7-2 and J is TRBJ1-3, with no clear D. The CDR3 is made up of 17 amino acids. Per the germline V gene, CDR1 is SGHTA and CDR2 is FQGNSA. Trimming cost V 3 bases and J 0 bases, with 15 bases left between them. CDR3 DNA sequence: TGTGCCAGCAGCTTTTCGACGGCGGGTCGCTCTGGAAACACCATATATTTT. Translation: CASSFSTAGRSGNTIYF.

This clone was found a few times. The chain joins TRBV7-3 to TRBJ2-7; TRBD1 matches 9 bases. V lost 2 bases to trimming and J lost 5 bases; unmatched junction nucleotides: 10. The germline CDR1 and CDR2 sequences are SGHTA and FQGTGA. The CDR3 loop spans 16 amino acids. CDR3 protein: CASSLGRRDRDHEQYF. The CDR3 bases are TGTGCCAGCAGCTTAGGGCGCCGGGACAGGGACCACGAGCAGTACTTC.

A few counts support this clone. J is TRBJ1-2 and V is TRBV5-1; tentative D call: TRBD1 (5 bases). From germline, CDR1 is SGHRS and CDR2 YFSETQ. Trimming took 2 bases from V and 8 from J, leaving 13 bases between them. This CDR3 comprises 13 residues. Written as DNA, the CDR3 is TGCGCCAGCAGCTTCGGAGGGGAAGGGGGCTACACCTTC. Translated: CASSFGGEGGYTF.

CDR3 DNA sequence: TGCGCCAGCAGCCAAGATCCAGGGCGGGAGACCCAGTACTTC. It codes for CASSQDPGRETQYF. This chain links TRBV4-1 with TRBJ2-5; a weak D match, TRBD1 (5 bases). The V and J ends lost 0 bases and 5 bases respectively, with 10 bases between them. The V gene's germline CDR1 is MGHRA and CDR2 YSYEKL. CDR3 length: 14 amino acids.

The chain has TRBV7-9 and TRBJ1-4; a possible D gene is TRBD1 (6 bases). The CDR3 length is 16 residues. Germline lookup yields CDR1 SEHNR and CDR2 FQNEAQ (reference sequence). V was shortened by 4 bases and J by 2 bases, with 14 bases between the two germline ends. The CDR3 DNA sequence: TGTGCCAGCAGCTCACAGGGACCGCGGACTAATGAAAAACTGTTTTTT. This gives the protein CASSSQGPRTNEKLFF.

The V and J genes are TRBV19 and TRBJ1-1; D is undetermined. The CDR3 totals 12 residues. Germline assignment: CDR1 LNHDA and CDR2 SQIVND (reference sequence). Trimming left V 6 bases short and J 2 bases short, with 7 bases between. CDR3 sequence (DNA): TGTGCCAGTAGCAATCCAAACACTGAAGCTTTCTTT. The encoded protein is CASSNPNTEAFF.

This chain joins TRBV5-1 and TRBJ1-1; D is uncertain. The CDR3 runs 13 residues. Germline V lookup: CDR1 SGHRS, CDR2 YFSETQ. The ends were cut back, 5 bases at V and 1 base at J, with 9 bases in the middle. CDR3 loop: CASRLRENTEAFF. Written as DNA, the CDR3 is TGCGCCAGCAGACTGAGGGAGAACACTGAAGCTTTCTTT.

This clone has only a few counts. The V gene is TRBV7-2, the J gene TRBJ1-1; 9 bases fit TRBD1. With 5 bases clipped from V and 3 bases from J, the junction kept 10 bases outside the gene matches. The CDR3 is made up of 16 amino acids. CDR1 is SGHTA, CDR2 FQGNSA, per germline. CDR3 protein: CASSPRTGAQDTEAFF. CDR3 DNA: TGTGCCAGCAGCCCTCGGACAGGGGCTCAAGACACTGAAGCTTTCTTT.

The J gene is TRBJ2-7, the V gene TRBV15; 8 nucleotides align to TRBD2. The CDR3 is made up of 13 amino acids. V shed 4 bases, J shed 3 bases, and the junction held 2 bases outside the gene matches. Germline V lookup: CDR1 LNHNV, CDR2 YYDKDF (reference sequence). The DNA for the CDR3 is TGTGCCACCAGCATTAGCGGGAACTACGAGCAGTACTTC. Amino acids: CATSISGNYEQYF. Supplemented by reference TRBV15 and TRBJ2-7, the full variable domain reads DAMVIQNPRYQVTQFGKPVTLSCSQTLNHNVMYWYQQKSSQAPKLLFHYYDKDFNNEADTPDNFQSRRPNTSFCFLDIRSPGLGDTAMYLCATSISGNYEQYFGPGTRLTVT.

The chain couples TRBV19 to TRBJ2-2; no definite D call. This CDR3 contains 15 residues. V gave up 5 bases and J gave up 4 bases, with 14 bases separating them. Germline V gives CDR1 LNHDA, CDR2 SQIVND (reference sequence). CDR3 DNA sequence: TGTGCCAGTAGTTGGTTGCCAGGCAGCACCGGGGAGCTGTTTTTT. Amino acid sequence: CASSWLPGSTGELFF. Drawing the rest from reference TRBV19 and TRBJ2-2, the complete variable domain is DGGITQSPKYLFRKEGQNVTLSCEQNLNHDAMYWYRQDPGQGLRLIYYSQIVNDFQKGDIAEGYSVSREKKESFPLTVTSAQKNPTAFYLCASSWLPGSTGELFFGEGSRLTVL.